The 25 T cell receptor beta chains listed next were all sequenced from one sample in a study of healthy donors' naive CD4 and CD8 T cells. A linear amplification protocol produced the TCR libraries from 500 ng of total RNA. Via MiXCR, TCRdb re-called the reads, giving one row per CDR3 protein. The table shows 200,000 or so distinct CDR3 sequences, with 65% to 80% occurring only once. The sequenced sample was naive CD4+ and CD8+ T cells sorted from blood, pooled from several donors. The receptors were sampled from a pool of human donors in good health; the sample pools cells from several healthy donors.

This chain joins TRBV19 and TRBJ2-3, with D unclear. V was shortened by 5 bases and J by 0 bases, with 12 bases between the two germline ends. The CDR3 loop spans 15 amino acids. Germline values: CDR1 LNHDA, CDR2 SQIVND (reference sequence). The CDR3 spells CASSVVGPSTDTQYF. Written as DNA, the CDR3 is TGTGCCAGTAGTGTGGTAGGGCCAAGCACAGATACGCAGTATTTT.

V gene TRBV19 combines with J gene TRBJ2-2; D is uncertain. Germline CDR1 reads LNHDA; CDR2 reads SQIVND (reference sequence). CDR3 size: 13 residues. V was cut by 5 bases and J by 6 bases, with 10 bases left in between. The CDR3 loop reads CASSPRGAGELFF. CDR3 coding DNA: TGTGCCAGTAGTCCCCGAGGTGCCGGGGAGCTGTTTTTT.

This clonotype was counted between two and nine times. The rearrangement links TRBV30 to TRBJ2-5, with 8 bases that match TRBD1. This CDR3 is built from 16 residues. With 1 base clipped from V and 5 bases from J, the junction kept 12 bases outside the gene matches. Germline CDR1 reads GTSNPN; CDR2 reads SVGIG (reference sequence). CDR3 in amino acids: CAWSAGQAITGETQYF. CDR3 DNA sequence: TGTGCCTGGAGTGCGGGACAGGCCATTACTGGGGAGACCCAGTACTTC. Supplemented by reference TRBV30 and TRBJ2-5, the full variable domain reads SQTIHQWPATLVQPVGSPLSLECTVEGTSNPNLYWYRQAAGRGLQLLFYSVGIGQISSEVPQNLSASRPQDRQFILSSKKLLLSDSGFYLCAWSAGQAITGETQYFGPGTRLLVL.

The chain combines TRBV29-1 with TRBJ2-7; D is ambiguous. Trimming left V 4 bases short and J 7 bases short, with 20 bases between. This CDR3 has 14 residues. Germline-derived CDR1 and CDR2 are SQVTM and ANQGSEA. CDR3 sequence (DNA): TGCAGCGTTGGGGCCTCCAGTCCCGTTTTGGAGCAGTACTTC. Its protein is CSVGASSPVLEQYF.

CDR3 protein: CASSLSPRSGPNEQFF. The CDR3 DNA sequence: TGTGCCAGCAGTTTATCCCCCCGATCGGGGCCTAATGAGCAGTTCTTC. The chain couples TRBV27 to TRBJ2-1; D assignment may be TRBD1 or TRBD2 (5 bases each). The CDR3 loop spans 16 amino acids. Trimming took 0 bases from V and 7 from J, leaving 16 bases between them. The germline V gene has CDR1 MNHEY and CDR2 SMNVEV (reference sequence).

This clonotype came up a few times. V gene TRBV12-3 or TRBV12-4 combines with J gene TRBJ2-3; TRBD2 matches 8 bases. V lost 5 bases, J lost 0 bases, and 4 bases stayed unmatched. The CDR3 runs to 15 residues. The CDR3: CASSDSSGSTDTQYF. DNA of the CDR3: TGTGCCAGCAGTGATTCTAGCGGGAGCACAGATACGCAGTATTTT.

The chain has TRBV29-1 and TRBJ2-1, with 9 bases matching TRBD2. CDR3 size: 13 residues. V was clipped by 4 bases and J by 5 bases; unmatched bases: 3. CDR1 is SQVTM and CDR2 is ANQGSEA in the germline V gene. CDR3 protein: CSVAGGRDNEQFF. CDR3 sequence (DNA): TGCAGCGTTGCTGGCGGGAGGGACAATGAGCAGTTCTTC.

This clonotype occurred a few times. This chain links TRBV6-6 with TRBJ2-1; no reliable D call. Trimming pared 6 bases from V and 6 bases from J, leaving 6 bases between. The CDR3 has 11 amino acids. Germline V gene lookup returns CDR1 MNHNY and CDR2 SVGAGI (reference sequence). The CDR3, as DNA: TGTGCCAGCAGCCGACTCAATGAGCAGTTCTTC. It is translated as CASSRLNEQFF.

This rearrangement joins TRBV19 to TRBJ2-3, with 9 bases lining up with TRBD2. The V gene's germline CDR1 is LNHDA and CDR2 SQIVND (reference sequence). The V gene end was trimmed by 5 bases and the J gene end by 5 bases; junction bases not matched to a gene: 17. The CDR3 loop spans 18 amino acids. DNA of the CDR3: TGTGCCAGTAGTCCCCAGCGGGGGGCCCAGGTTAGGATAGATACGCAGTATTTT. Translated, it gives CASSPQRGAQVRIDTQYF.

The chain joins TRBV29-1 to TRBJ2-3; D is undetermined. Germline CDR1 SQVTM, CDR2 ANQGSEA. The CDR3 spans 16 residues. V dropped 1 base and J dropped 0 bases, with 14 bases sitting between them. CDR3 amino acids: CSVEGISGSSTDTQYF. The DNA of the CDR3 is TGCAGCGTTGAAGGGATATCCGGTTCTAGCACAGATACGCAGTATTTT.

The rearrangement joins TRBV29-1 to TRBJ2-7; TRBD2 matches 8 bases. Germline assignment: CDR1 SQVTM and CDR2 ANQGSEA. The CDR3 is 16 residues long. The V gene end was trimmed by 0 bases and the J gene end by 2 bases; junction bases not matched to a gene: 9. As DNA, the CDR3 is TGCAGCGTTGAAGATCGTCTAGCGGGCCTAGCCTACGAGCAGTACTTC. Its translation is CSVEDRLAGLAYEQYF.

The gene calls are TRBV12-3 or TRBV12-4 and TRBJ2-7, with 8 bases matching TRBD2. The J segment lost 3 bases and the V segment lost 2 bases, leaving 9 bases of the junction unmatched. CDR3 length: 16 residues. CDR3 sequence (DNA): TGTGCCAGCAGTTTATCGCGGGAGGTCCCGTTCTACGAGCAGTACTTC. Translated: CASSLSREVPFYEQYF.

This clonotype was counted only a few times. The CDR3 reads CSAGGNEQFF. CDR3 in DNA: TGCAGCGCAGGGGGTAATGAGCAGTTCTTC. The chain employs TRBV29-1 and TRBJ2-1; 7 bases fit TRBD1. The junction had 1 base not matched to a gene; V was cut back by 7 bases and J by 7 bases. Germline V CDR1 and CDR2: SQVTM, ANQGSEA. The CDR3 totals 10 residues.

This chain links TRBV15 with TRBJ1-1; TRBD1 aligns across 7 bases. CDR1 LNHNV and CDR2 YYDKDF come from the germline V gene (reference sequence). The CDR3 covers 15 residues. Trimming took 1 base from V and 8 from J; bases not matched to a gene: 10. The CDR3 protein is CATSRGEEGAREAFF. CDR3 DNA: TGTGCCACCAGCAGAGGTGAAGAGGGGGCGCGGGAAGCTTTCTTT.

This chain connects TRBV29-1 to TRBJ2-1; no definite D call. The germline V gene has CDR1 SQVTM and CDR2 ANQGSEA. CDR3 size: 15 residues. Trimming took off 6 bases at V and 0 bases at J, with 15 bases between the two ends. The CDR3 DNA is TGCAGCGTCAGCAAGGAAGGGCGCTCCTACAATGAGCAGTTCTTC. The encoded protein is CSVSKEGRSYNEQFF.

The V gene is TRBV6-2 or TRBV6-3, the J gene TRBJ1-2, with TRBD1 matching over 7 bases. Germline V gives CDR1 MNHEY, CDR2 SVGEGT. J was trimmed by 3 bases and V by 5 bases; bases with no gene match: 6. This CDR3 is built from 14 residues. The CDR3 protein is CASSPGQQDYGYTF. DNA for the CDR3: TGTGCCAGCAGTCCGGGACAGCAAGACTATGGCTACACCTTC.

The sample holds one count of this clonotype. J is TRBJ1-5 and V is TRBV19; a weak D match, TRBD1 (5 bases). The germline V gene has CDR1 LNHDA and CDR2 SQIVND (reference sequence). The CDR3 extends over 15 amino acids. The V and J ends lost 3 bases and 7 bases respectively, with 16 bases between them. CDR3 nucleotide sequence: TGTGCCAGTAGTATCGGCAGGGAATACGGCCAGCCCCAGCATTTT. Its protein product is CASSIGREYGQPQHF.

This clonotype occurred once. The gene calls are TRBV6-2 or TRBV6-3 and TRBJ2-1; 9 bases line up with TRBD2. The V and J ends lost 0 bases and 5 bases, in that order; junction bases with no gene match: 8. This CDR3 has 17 residues. Germline values: CDR1 MNHEY, CDR2 SVGEGT. CDR3 sequence (DNA): TGTGCCAGCAGTTACTCGATAGCTAGCGGGAACCACAATGAGCAGTTCTTC. Translated: CASSYSIASGNHNEQFF.

The chain is built from TRBV6-5 and TRBJ2-6, with D possibly being TRBD1 (5 bases). The CDR3 is 15 amino acids. Between the trimmed V and J ends, which lost 6 bases and 0 bases, there was a span of 9 bases. The germline CDR1 and CDR2 sequences are MNHEY and SVGAGI. The CDR3 sequence: CASSLGLSGANVLTF. DNA of the CDR3: TGTGCCAGCAGCCTGGGGCTCTCTGGGGCCAACGTCCTGACTTTC.

J is TRBJ1-2 and V is TRBV14, with D possibly being TRBD1 (5 bases). Trimming pared 2 bases from V and 8 bases from J, leaving 12 bases between. The CDR3 extends over 13 amino acids. Germline V gene sequence: CDR1 SGHDN, CDR2 FVKESK. The CDR3 here is CASSQQGRGGYTF. Here the CDR3 DNA reads TGTGCCAGCAGCCAACAGGGCCGCGGAGGCTACACCTTC.

There are a few counts of this clonotype. The V call is TRBV29-1, the J call TRBJ2-3, with 7 bases aligning to TRBD1. Germline CDR1 SQVTM, CDR2 ANQGSEA. The CDR3 has 12 amino acids. The CDR3 DNA reads as TGCTCCCTTGGACAGGGCACAGATACGCAGTATTTT. Translated: CSLGQGTDTQYF.

The gene calls are TRBV11-2 and TRBJ2-1, with TRBD2 matching 7 bases. The CDR3 totals 14 residues. CDR1 SGHAT and CDR2 FQNNGV come from the germline V gene. Trimming removed 3 bases from V and 8 bases from J; junction bases left unmatched: 7. DNA of the CDR3: TGTGCCAGCAGCTTTCAATCAGGGAGGGATGAGCAGTTCTTC. Its translation: CASSFQSGRDEQFF.

CDR3 loop: CASSITDSYGYTF. As DNA, the CDR3 is TGTGCCAGTAGTATTACAGATAGCTATGGCTACACCTTC. This chain joins TRBV19 and TRBJ1-2; no clear D gene. This CDR3 comprises 13 residues. V was trimmed by 3 bases and J by 4 bases, leaving 9 bases between them. Germline lookup yields CDR1 LNHDA and CDR2 SQIVND (reference sequence).

J is TRBJ1-1 and V is TRBV30, with 7 bases fitting TRBD1. Germline CDR1 GTSNPN, CDR2 SVGIG (reference sequence). V was pared by 7 bases and J by 1 base, with 3 bases of the junction left unmatched. The CDR3 contains 12 residues. The chain's CDR3 is CALDRTNTEAFF. The CDR3 DNA follows: TGTGCCTTGGACAGGACGAACACTGAAGCTTTCTTT.

The CDR3 spells CASTPGRRGSPDTQYF. Written as DNA, the CDR3 is TGTGCCAGCACTCCTGGTCGGCGGGGGAGCCCAGATACGCAGTATTTT. The chain uses TRBV5-6 and TRBJ2-3, with 7 bases identical to TRBD2. The CDR3 loop spans 16 amino acids. Trimming took 6 bases from V and 4 from J; bases not matched to a gene: 14. The germline gives CDR1 SGHDT, CDR2 YYEEEE.